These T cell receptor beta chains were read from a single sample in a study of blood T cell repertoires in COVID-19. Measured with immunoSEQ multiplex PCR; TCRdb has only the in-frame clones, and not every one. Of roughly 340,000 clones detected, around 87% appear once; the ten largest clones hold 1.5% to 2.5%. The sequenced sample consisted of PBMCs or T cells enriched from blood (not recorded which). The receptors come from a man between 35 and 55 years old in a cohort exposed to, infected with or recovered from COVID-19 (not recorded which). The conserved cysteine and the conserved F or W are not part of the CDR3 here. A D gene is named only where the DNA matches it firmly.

ATSRGNGRDVTKNIQY 16 TRBV15 TRBD2 TRBJ2-4
ASSLGTGAPLGYT 13 TRBV3-1/TRBV3-2 TRBD1 TRBJ1-2
ASSQGTSGSRDEQF 14 TRBV4-1 TRBD2 TRBJ2-1
ATRPGTANYGYT 12 TRBV15 . TRBJ1-2
SASVGTGGRRNTEAF 15 TRBV20-1 TRBD1 TRBJ1-1
ASSEGQNAYEQY 12 TRBV5-4 TRBD1 TRBJ2-7
ASSVRDRVGNEQF 13 TRBV19 TRBD1 TRBJ2-1
ASSARVLAGGGLLGEQY 17 TRBV5-6 TRBD2 TRBJ2-7
ASSFNSNQPQH 11 TRBV7-2 . TRBJ1-5
ASRRTYSGPQH 11 TRBV2 . TRBJ1-5
ASIPTPAGAVGELF 14 TRBV19 TRBD2 TRBJ2-2
ATHAGGYNEQF 11 TRBV15 . TRBJ2-1
AISESSPTGTEAF 13 TRBV10-3 . TRBJ1-1
SVDVGGTLYSEQY 13 TRBV29-1 TRBD2 TRBJ2-7
ASSSRRGQETQY 12 TRBV11-2 . TRBJ2-5
ATSRDIRERSYEQY 14 TRBV15 . TRBJ2-7
ASSSQQGANTEAF 13 TRBV27 TRBD1 TRBJ1-1
ASSQSLRGAAAF 12 TRBV3-1/TRBV3-2 . TRBJ1-1
ASSSLTSPVDTQY 13 TRBV6-5 . TRBJ2-3
SVRQQGTDTQY 11 TRBV29-1 . TRBJ2-3
ASSLAVHQETQY 12 TRBV5-4 . TRBJ2-5
ASTTDQGSGYT 11 TRBV2 . TRBJ1-2
ATNTDRSNQPQH 12 TRBV6-5 TRBD1 TRBJ1-5
ASGLAGVELETQY 13 TRBV3-1/TRBV3-2 TRBD2 TRBJ2-5
ASSKTGALSGANVLT 15 TRBV5-6 TRBD1 TRBJ2-6
AWSVQGADETQY 12 TRBV30 TRBD1 TRBJ2-5
AALAASYNEQF 11 TRBV7-9 . TRBJ2-1
ASSPVSSGANVLT 13 TRBV9 . TRBJ2-6
ASSPLRTGLGNTEAF 15 TRBV18 . TRBJ1-1
ASSRSGGNEQF 11 TRBV3-1/TRBV3-2 TRBD1 TRBJ2-1
ASSYREGSRNTIY 13 TRBV6-5 . TRBJ1-3
ASSQQGLAGHNEQF 14 TRBV4-1 TRBD2 TRBJ2-1
ATSREGLAGGNEQF 14 TRBV15 TRBD2 TRBJ2-1
ASSRGSGQPQH 11 TRBV3-1/TRBV3-2 . TRBJ1-5
ASSPPRTSGSSETQY 15 TRBV3-1/TRBV3-2 TRBD2 TRBJ2-5
ASSLSNSGYEQY 12 TRBV4-1 . TRBJ2-7
AGMTEVNTEAF 11 TRBV2 . TRBJ1-1
ASSLRLADYNEQF 13 TRBV5-1 TRBD2 TRBJ2-1
ASKRDIMNTEAF 12 TRBV6-5 . TRBJ1-1
ASSGGPPGELF 11 TRBV28 . TRBJ2-2
ASSKRDTNTEAF 12 TRBV3-1/TRBV3-2 . TRBJ1-1
ASSLGQGRTYEQY 13 TRBV5-1 TRBD1 TRBJ2-7
ASSQALSYNEQF 12 TRBV7-8 . TRBJ2-1
ASSEGWGLYEQY 12 TRBV6-1 . TRBJ2-7
ASSSPSELQETQY 13 TRBV7-9 . TRBJ2-5
ASSFAGGKRTEAF 13 TRBV6-5 TRBD1 TRBJ1-1
ASSSGLSEQF 10 TRBV4-1 . TRBJ2-1
ASSRGTGSFEQY 12 TRBV27 TRBD1 TRBJ2-7
ASSLGQNTEAF 11 TRBV18 . TRBJ1-1
ASSPPQGYTGELF 13 TRBV28 . TRBJ2-2
ASSPREDYEQY 11 TRBV6-5 . TRBJ2-7
SAGSTDTQY 9 TRBV20-1 . TRBJ2-3
ASSRQVTRGNSPLH 14 TRBV7-9 . TRBJ1-6
ASSLLGQSSGANVLT 15 TRBV28 TRBD1 TRBJ2-6
ASSIGQNNSPLH 12 TRBV19 . TRBJ1-6
ASGRGGQNTEAF 12 TRBV27 . TRBJ1-1
ASSPPDSWYNEQF 13 TRBV18 . TRBJ2-1
ASSIVGGTSGSYEQF 15 TRBV19 TRBD2 TRBJ2-1
ASPGLKADTQY 11 TRBV2 . TRBJ2-3